A single sample gave rise to the 14 T cell receptor beta chains below, sequenced in a study of neoadjuvant nivolumab and ipilimumab in lung cancer. The repertoire was sequenced with immunoSEQ multiplex PCR; TCRdb's copy has only in-frame clones and lacks some. This table holds about 26,000 clones, more than 75% found once. The material was tumor tissue, obtained after neoadjuvant nivolumab, alone or with ipilimumab, at or shortly before surgery. All receptors derive from an adult with non-small cell lung cancer.

This chain links TRBV19 with TRBJ2-7; TRBD1 matches 9 bases. The J segment lost 3 bases and the V segment lost 6 bases, leaving 9 bases of the junction unmatched. Germline loops: CDR1 LNHDA, CDR2 SQIVND (reference sequence). The CDR3 totals 15 residues. The CDR3 coding sequence is TGTGCCAGTAGCACGAAGGGACAGGGAGGCTACGAGCAGTACTTC. Translation: CASSTKGQGGYEQYF.

The V gene is TRBV5-1, the J gene TRBJ2-2, with 8 bases that match TRBD2. This CDR3 contains 15 residues. V shed 3 bases and J 3 bases; nucleotides not matched to a gene: 4. CDR1 is SGHRS and CDR2 is YFSETQ in the germline V gene. The CDR3 region is CASSSSGSDTGELFF. The CDR3 nucleotides are TGCGCCAGCAGCTCGAGCGGGAGCGACACCGGGGAGCTGTTTTTT.

This clone was detected only a few times. The chain has TRBV6-1 and TRBJ2-3; no clear D gene. Trimming removed 3 bases at V and 2 bases at J, with 3 bases between. Germline V lookup: CDR1 MNHNS, CDR2 SASEGT. The CDR3 spans 12 residues. The CDR3 reads CASSENTDTQYF. The CDR3 DNA sequence: TGTGCCAGCAGTGAGAACACAGATACGCAGTATTTT.

The chain uses TRBV29-1 and TRBJ1-1, with a possible D match to TRBD1 (5 bases). Germline lookup yields CDR1 SQVTM and CDR2 ANQGSEA. The CDR3 is 14 amino acids. Trimming removed 5 bases at V and 2 bases at J, with 15 bases between. The CDR3 DNA sequence: TGCAGCGTTCATGCCTATGGGGCAAACACTGAAGCTTTCTTT. The encoded protein is CSVHAYGANTEAFF.

The CDR3 reads CASSFGEGYEQYF. The CDR3 bases are TGCGCCAGCAGCTTCGGAGAAGGGTACGAGCAGTACTTC. The chain links TRBV5-1 to TRBJ2-7; D not certain. The germline CDR1 and CDR2 sequences are SGHRS and YFSETQ. V lost 2 bases, J lost 4 bases, and 10 bases lay in between. The CDR3 runs to 13 residues.

The chain couples TRBV30 to TRBJ1-1; the D is unclear. From germline, CDR1 is GTSNPN and CDR2 SVGIG (reference sequence). CDR3 length: 14 amino acids. V was cut by 0 bases and J by 0 bases, with 8 bases left in between. DNA of the CDR3: TGTGCCTGGAGTGTGGGCCAGTTGAACACTGAAGCTTTCTTT. Its protein is CAWSVGQLNTEAFF.

The chain links TRBV11-2 to TRBJ1-1; 7 bases agree with TRBD1. Germline CDR1 is SGHAT and CDR2 is FQNNGV. With 1 base clipped from V and 11 bases from J, the junction kept 10 bases outside the gene matches. This CDR3 has 14 residues. The CDR3 nucleotides are TGTGCCAGCAGCTTAGGTTTAATGCAGGGGGACGCTTTCTTT. Encoded protein: CASSLGLMQGDAFF.

Note on this clone: The germline gene is not matched at one end of the junction; a read error may be the cause. The rearrangement links TRBV6-5 to TRBJ2-3; D is unclear. Germline assignment: CDR1 MNHEY and CDR2 SVGAGI. The CDR3 consists of 13 residues. This CDR3 is CASSYPDTYTQYF. CDR3 in DNA: TGTGCCAGCAGTTACCCCGACACATATACGCAGTATTTT.

This clone was recorded once. The chain combines TRBV18 with TRBJ2-7; 8 bases map to TRBD1. V lost 4 bases, J lost 5 bases, and 1 base stayed unmatched. CDR3 length: 12 residues. Germline V CDR1 and CDR2: KGHSH, LQKENI. The CDR3 spells CASSLTGDEQYF. DNA for the CDR3: TGTGCCAGCTCACTGACAGGGGACGAGCAGTACTTC.

The rearrangement joins TRBV18 to TRBJ1-3; D gene ambiguous. CDR3 length: 16 residues. Trimming took 1 base from V and 4 from J, leaving 14 bases between them. CDR1 KGHSH and CDR2 LQKENI come from the germline V gene. The CDR3 spells CASSPQELVWGNTIYF. The DNA for the CDR3 is TGTGCCAGCTCACCACAGGAATTGGTCTGGGGAAACACCATATATTTT.

The J gene is TRBJ2-7, the V gene TRBV30; 7 nucleotides match TRBD2. CDR1 GTSNPN and CDR2 SVGIG come from the germline V gene (reference sequence). The CDR3 contains 14 residues. The V segment lost 0 bases and the J segment 7 bases; nucleotides outside the gene matches: 9. This CDR3 reads CAWSVGGAVEEQYF. The CDR3 region has the DNA TGTGCCTGGAGTGTGGGAGGGGCGGTGGAAGAGCAGTACTTC.

The V and J genes are TRBV5-1 and TRBJ2-1, with TRBD2 identical over 8 bases. The CDR3 sequence is 16 residues long. CDR1 and CDR2 (germline): SGHRS, YFSETQ. With V trimmed by 0 bases and J by 0 bases, 2 bases remained unmatched. CDR3 nucleotides: TGCGCCAGCAGCTTGGGGAGCGGGAGCTCCTACAATGAGCAGTTCTTC. This encodes CASSLGSGSSYNEQFF.

The chain carries TRBV18 and TRBJ1-1; 7 bases align to TRBD1. CDR3 size: 16 residues. J lost 1 base, V lost 3 bases, and 8 bases had no gene match. Germline values: CDR1 KGHSH, CDR2 LQKENI. CDR3 sequence (DNA): TGTGCCAGCTCACCGGGGTTAGGACAGGCGAACACTGAAGCTTTCTTT. Translated: CASSPGLGQANTEAFF. Complete variable domain (other parts from reference TRBV18 and TRBJ1-1): NAGVMQNPRHLVRRRGQEARLRCSPMKGHSHVYWYRQLPEEGLKFMVYLQKENIIDESGMPKERFSAEFPKEGPSILRIQQVVRGDSAAYFCASSPGLGQANTEAFFGQGTRLTVV.

V usage is TRBV6-5 and J usage is TRBJ2-3, with D possibly matching TRBD2 (6 bases). Germline V gene sequence: CDR1 MNHEY, CDR2 SVGAGI. There are 14 residues in the CDR3. The ends were cut back, 7 bases at V and 2 bases at J, with 13 bases in the middle. In DNA, the CDR3 is TGTGCCAGCACCCGAGCGGGTTACACAGATACGCAGTATTTT. It yields the protein CASTRAGYTDTQYF.